A single sample gave rise to the 29 T cell receptor beta chains below, sequenced in a study of cytomegalovirus exposure and HLA in healthy donors. Researchers ran the PCR with 60 Vbeta and 13 Jbeta primers. The repertoire was sequenced with immunoSEQ multiplex PCR; TCRdb's copy has only in-frame clones and lacks some. The sample holds 80,000 or so clones; over 55% are singletons and the top ten take approximately 5.8%. Sequencing input: PBMCs. All receptors derive from a man aged 25-45 years in good health and CMV-seropositive.

V gene TRBV7-7 combines with J gene TRBJ1-3; D call uncertain. CDR3 length: 14 residues. Germline V gene data show CDR1 as SSHAT and CDR2 as FNYEAQ (reference sequence). The V gene lost 1 base and the J gene lost 4 bases, with 8 bases spanning the gap. CDR3 region: CASSLDLGGNTIYF. CDR3 nucleotide sequence: TGTGCCAGCAGCTTAGATCTGGGCGGAAACACCATATATTTT.

The chain has TRBV5-1 and TRBJ2-3, with a possible D match to TRBD2 (5 bases). This CDR3 has 15 residues. Germline V gene data show CDR1 as SGHRS and CDR2 as YFSETQ. V gave up 2 bases and J gave up 1 base, with 11 bases separating them. The CDR3 sequence is CASSLAKAGTDTQYF. CDR3 coding DNA: TGCGCCAGCAGCTTAGCCAAAGCGGGCACAGATACGCAGTATTTT.

V and J are TRBV19 and TRBJ2-2; 7 bases match TRBD1. The CDR3 is 13 amino acids. Germline values: CDR1 LNHDA, CDR2 SQIVND (reference sequence). The V gene end was trimmed by 9 bases and the J gene end by 7 bases; junction bases not matched to a gene: 8. CDR3 sequence: CASWDRSFGELFF. CDR3 bases: TGTGCCAGCTGGGACAGATCTTTCGGGGAGCTGTTTTTT.

The chain links TRBV6-8 to TRBJ2-7; the D gene is possibly TRBD1 (6 bases). The CDR3 is 12 residues long. Germline CDR1 and CDR2: MNHGY and SAAAGT. Deletions cut 9 bases from V and 2 bases from J, with 11 bases between. The CDR3 DNA reads as TGTGCCAGAGAACAGGGAACCTACGAGCAGTACTTC. Encoded protein: CAREQGTYEQYF.

CDR3 sequence: CASRKRTSGGSAFF. CDR3 nucleotides: TGTGCCAGCAGAAAACGGACTAGCGGGGGATCCGCGTTCTTC. The genes are TRBV28 and TRBJ2-1, with 13 bases that match TRBD2. The CDR3 runs to 14 residues. V shed 6 bases, J shed 15 bases, and the junction held 11 bases outside the gene matches. Looked up from germline, CDR1 is MDHEN and CDR2 is SYDVKM.

The rearrangement uses TRBV28 and TRBJ1-2, with 7 bases identical to TRBD1. The J segment lost 2 bases and the V segment lost 3 bases, leaving 6 bases of the junction unmatched. Germline V gene sequence: CDR1 MDHEN, CDR2 SYDVKM. The CDR3 is 15 residues long. CDR3 sequence (DNA): TGTGCCAGCAGTTTGGAATTGACAGGGAACTATGGCTACACCTTC. This translates into CASSLELTGNYGYTF.

V is TRBV5-1 and J is TRBJ2-1; 8 bases match TRBD2. Germline CDR1 reads SGHRS; CDR2 reads YFSETQ. The CDR3 covers 13 residues. V dropped 1 base and J dropped 9; count of bases not matched to a gene: 3. This CDR3 reads CASSLSGGIEQFF. The DNA of the CDR3 is TGCGCCAGCAGCTTGTCGGGGGGGATTGAGCAGTTCTTC.

The V call is TRBV5-4, the J call TRBJ1-2; 8 bases agree with TRBD1. Germline values: CDR1 SGHNT, CDR2 YYREEE (reference sequence). CDR3 length equals 15 residues. The V and J ends lost 0 bases and 0 bases, in that order; junction bases with no gene match: 1. The CDR3 DNA follows: TGTGCCAGCAGCTTGGGGGGACAGGCTAACTATGGCTACACCTTC. Residues: CASSLGGQANYGYTF.

The CDR3 DNA follows: TGTGCCAGCAGCTCTTACGGGGAGCTGTTTTTT. Encoded protein: CASSSYGELFF. V usage is TRBV7-3 and J usage is TRBJ2-2, with unresolved D. V dropped 4 bases and J dropped 7 bases, with 4 bases sitting between them. CDR3 length: 11 amino acids. Germline CDR1 SGHTA, CDR2 FQGTGA.

The chain carries TRBV1 and TRBJ2-7; the table's D call of TRBD2 was not tested on the DNA. TRBV1 is listed as a pseudogene. The CDR3 is made up of 16 amino acids. The CDR3 DNA follows: TGCACCAGCACGGGGATGAGATGGGCGGGTGTGGACGAGCAGTACTTC. This gives the protein CTSTGMRWAGVDEQYF.

This clone has a handful of counts. The chain couples TRBV7-9 to TRBJ1-2, with D unclear. Germline CDR1 reads SEHNR; CDR2 reads FQNEAQ (reference sequence). The CDR3 consists of 12 residues. The V end was cut by 3 bases, the J end by 8 bases, with 10 bases between. CDR3 bases: TGTGCCAGCAGCTTTGACCTGCGGGGCTACACCTTC. Translation gives CASSFDLRGYTF.

This clone was detected only once. The chain is built from TRBV25-1 and TRBJ2-5, with D unclear. V was pared by 4 bases and J by 4 bases, with 13 bases between. The CDR3 is 14 residues long. CDR1 is MGHDK, CDR2 SYGVNS, per germline. CDR3 region: CASSAQNSPETQYF. In DNA form, the CDR3 reads TGTGCCAGCAGTGCCCAGAATAGCCCAGAGACCCAGTACTTC.

This clone was seen a single time. This chain uses TRBV6-5 with TRBJ1-1; TRBD1 might be the D (6 bases). The CDR3 spans 14 residues. The V gene's germline CDR1 is MNHEY and CDR2 SVGAGI. Deletions cut 4 bases from V and 0 bases from J, with 9 bases between. CDR3 bases: TGTGCCAGCAGTTTAACAGGGTTGAACACTGAAGCTTTCTTT. It specifies CASSLTGLNTEAFF.

The genes are TRBV7-3 and TRBJ2-1; 7 bases are shared with TRBD2. This CDR3 has 15 amino acids. Germline V gene lookup returns CDR1 SGHTA and CDR2 FQGTGA. With V trimmed by 5 bases and J by 4 bases, 8 bases remained unmatched. CDR3 amino acids: CASSLAVNPYNEQFF. The CDR3 bases are TGTGCCAGCAGCCTAGCGGTGAATCCTTACAATGAGCAGTTCTTC.

The sample holds a few counts of this clone. V usage is TRBV7-2 and J usage is TRBJ2-2; D is uncertain. Trimming removed 5 bases at V and 1 base at J, with 11 bases between. There are 15 residues in the CDR3. Germline V gives CDR1 SGHTA, CDR2 FQGNSA. The CDR3 sequence is CASSDAVGNTGELFF. DNA for the CDR3: TGTGCCAGCAGCGATGCGGTAGGGAACACCGGGGAGCTGTTTTTT.

The gene calls are TRBV4-3 and TRBJ1-1, with D tentatively TRBD1 (5 bases). This CDR3 contains 14 residues. The germline V gene has CDR1 LGHNA and CDR2 YSLEER. Trimming removed 3 bases at V and 5 bases at J, with 13 bases between. CDR3: CASSQVRGETEAFF. The CDR3 nucleotides are TGCGCCAGCAGCCAGGTCCGGGGGGAAACTGAAGCTTTCTTT.

The rearrangement joins TRBV5-4 to TRBJ1-2; 7 bases map to TRBD1. This CDR3 region has 15 residues. Germline V gene lookup returns CDR1 SGHNT and CDR2 YYREEE (reference sequence). V lost 4 bases to trimming and J lost 7 bases; unmatched junction nucleotides: 13. The CDR3 bases are TGTGCCAGCAGCCCAGGTGGGACAGCCTCCGGTGGCTACACCTTC. It yields the protein CASSPGGTASGGYTF.

The rearrangement links TRBV6-5 to TRBJ2-1; D possibly corresponds to TRBD1 (6 bases). CDR3 length: 15 amino acids. Between the trimmed V and J ends, which lost 5 bases and 1 base, there was a span of 12 bases. Germline V gene data show CDR1 as MNHEY and CDR2 as SVGAGI. The CDR3 loop reads CASSREGESYNEQFF. Here the CDR3 DNA reads TGTGCCAGCAGTCGAGAGGGGGAATCCTACAATGAGCAGTTCTTC.

The CDR3 region has the DNA TGTGCCTGTACCGCGGACAGCTCTGGAAACACCATATATTTT. Encoded protein: CACTADSSGNTIYF. The chain combines TRBV30 with TRBJ1-3; a weak D match, TRBD1 (6 bases). Per the germline V gene, CDR1 is GTSNPN and CDR2 is SVGIG (reference sequence). V was trimmed by 6 bases and J by 0 bases, leaving 12 bases between them. The length of the CDR3 is 14 residues.

The J gene is TRBJ2-2, the V gene TRBV7-2; D not resolved. Trimming cost V 0 bases and J 5 bases, with 10 bases left between them. Germline assignment: CDR1 SGHTA and CDR2 FQGNSA. The length of the CDR3 is 15 residues. The CDR3 DNA reads as TGTGCCAGCAGCTTAGCGAACAGTGGGACCGGGGAGCTGTTTTTT. This sequence encodes CASSLANSGTGELFF. Filled out from reference TRBV7-2 and TRBJ2-2, the complete variable domain reads GAGVSQSPSNKVTEKGKDVELRCDPISGHTALYWYRQSLGQGLEFLIYFQGNSAPDKSGLPSDRFSAERTGGSVSTLTIQRTQQEDSAVYLCASSLANSGTGELFFGEGSRLTVL.

This chain joins TRBV29-1 and TRBJ2-2; maybe TRBD1 (5 bases). This CDR3 is 14 amino acids long. V shed 7 bases and J shed 5 bases, with 17 bases lying between them. Looked up from germline, CDR1 is SQVTM and CDR2 is ANQGSEA. The CDR3 spells CSGGQGKGTGELFF. The CDR3 coding sequence is TGCAGCGGGGGCCAAGGGAAAGGAACCGGGGAGCTGTTTTTT.

The chain's CDR3 is CASSSTDRSYGYTF. DNA of the CDR3: TGTGCCAGCAGTTCTACGGACAGATCCTATGGCTACACCTTC. This chain links TRBV27 with TRBJ1-2, with D possibly being TRBD1 (6 bases). This CDR3 has 14 residues. V shed 4 bases and J shed 4 bases, with 13 bases lying between them. CDR1 MNHEY and CDR2 SMNVEV come from the germline V gene (reference sequence).

This sequence joins TRBV28 and TRBJ2-2, with TRBD1 matching over 10 bases. Germline CDR1 MDHEN, CDR2 SYDVKM. V lost 6 bases and J lost 7; bases outside the gene matches: 11. This CDR3 contains 16 residues. CDR3 sequence: CASRGRTGGPIGELFF. The CDR3 DNA sequence: TGTGCCAGCAGGGGGAGGACAGGGGGTCCAATCGGGGAGCTGTTTTTT.

This sequence joins TRBV6-1 and TRBJ2-3; possible D gene TRBD1, 5 bases. This CDR3 is built from 15 residues. V was clipped by 7 bases and J by 1 base, with 15 bases between them. Germline lookup yields CDR1 MNHNS and CDR2 SASEGT. The DNA for the CDR3 is TGTGCCAGCAATGGGCCAGGGTTGGGCACAGATACGCAGTATTTT. It yields the protein CASNGPGLGTDTQYF.

This clone occurred a few times. CDR3 in amino acids: CASSPGFHEQYF. The CDR3 DNA reads as TGTGCCAGCAGCCCAGGGTTCCACGAGCAGTACTTC. V is TRBV6-5 and J is TRBJ2-7, with D possibly TRBD1 on 5 matching bases. The CDR3 has 12 amino acids. Germline V gene sequence: CDR1 MNHEY, CDR2 SVGAGI. V lost 6 bases, J lost 5 bases, and 11 bases lay in between.

This clone was observed a few times. This rearrangement joins TRBV4-2 to TRBJ1-6; D remains unclear. Trimming removed 0 bases from V and 9 bases from J, with 12 bases in between. The CDR3 is made up of 15 amino acids. The germline V gene encodes CDR1 LGHNA and CDR2 YNFKEQ. In DNA form, the CDR3 reads TGTGCCAGCAGCCAAGACCTGGTGGAGAGTTCACCCCTCCACTTT. Residues: CASSQDLVESSPLHF.

V and J are TRBV2 and TRBJ2-5; 8 bases line up with TRBD2. Per germline, CDR1 SNHLY and CDR2 FYNNEI. CDR3 size: 14 residues. V shed 6 bases, J shed 2 bases, and the junction held 5 bases outside the gene matches. As DNA, the CDR3 is TGTGCCAGCAGCGCGGGAGGCTTACAAGAGACCCAGTACTTC. Protein sequence: CASSAGGLQETQYF.

DNA of the CDR3: TGTGCCAGCAGCTTAGGGAGGGGTAGTAAACCCAACACCGGGGAGCTGTTTTTT. Translated, it gives CASSLGRGSKPNTGELFF. The rearrangement links TRBV7-9 to TRBJ2-2; a possible D gene is TRBD2 (6 bases). Germline V lookup: CDR1 SEHNR, CDR2 FQNEAQ (reference sequence). This CDR3 region has 18 residues. Trimming cost V 1 base and J 2 bases, with 17 bases left between them. Together with reference TRBV7-9 and TRBJ2-2, the CDR3 gives the full variable domain: DTGVSQNPRHKITKRGQNVTFRCDPISEHNRLYWYRQTLGQGPEFLTYFQNEAQLEKSRLLSDRFSAERPKGSFSTLEIQRTEQGDSAMYLCASSLGRGSKPNTGELFFGEGSRLTVL.

The chain is built from TRBV18 and TRBJ1-6; 7 nucleotides align to TRBD1. CDR3 length: 15 residues. V lost 3 bases and J lost 7; bases outside the gene matches: 6. The germline gives CDR1 KGHSH, CDR2 LQKENI. CDR3 residues: CASSPGTALNSPLHF. CDR3 nucleotide sequence: TGTGCCAGCTCACCCGGGACAGCGTTAAATTCACCCCTCCACTTT.